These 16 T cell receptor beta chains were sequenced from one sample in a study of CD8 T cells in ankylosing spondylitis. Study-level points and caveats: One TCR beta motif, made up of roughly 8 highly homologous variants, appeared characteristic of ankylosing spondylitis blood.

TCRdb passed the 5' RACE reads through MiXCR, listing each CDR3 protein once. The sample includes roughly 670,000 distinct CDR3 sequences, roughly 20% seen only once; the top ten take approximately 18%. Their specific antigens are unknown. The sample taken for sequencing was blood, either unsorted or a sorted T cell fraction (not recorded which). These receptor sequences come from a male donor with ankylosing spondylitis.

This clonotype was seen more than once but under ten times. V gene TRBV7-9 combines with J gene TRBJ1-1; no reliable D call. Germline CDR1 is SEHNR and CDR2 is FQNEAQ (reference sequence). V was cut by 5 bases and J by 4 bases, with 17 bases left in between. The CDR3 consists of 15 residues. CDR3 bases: TGTGCCAGCAGCACTAGCAGGCAGGTAGGCACTGAAGCTTTCTTT. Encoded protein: CASSTSRQVGTEAFF.

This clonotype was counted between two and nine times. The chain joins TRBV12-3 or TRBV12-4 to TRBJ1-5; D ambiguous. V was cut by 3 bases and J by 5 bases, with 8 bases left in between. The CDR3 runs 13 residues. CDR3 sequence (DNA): TGTGCCAGCAGTTTTTTGGCGGATCAGCCCCAGCATTTT. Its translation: CASSFLADQPQHF.

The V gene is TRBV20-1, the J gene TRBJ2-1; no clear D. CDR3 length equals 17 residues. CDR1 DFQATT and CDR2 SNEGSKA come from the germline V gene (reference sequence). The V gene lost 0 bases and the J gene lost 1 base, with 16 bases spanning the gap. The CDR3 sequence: CSARDWSLSQSYNEQFF. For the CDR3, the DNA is TGCAGTGCTAGAGATTGGAGTCTCTCTCAGTCCTACAATGAGCAGTTCTTC.

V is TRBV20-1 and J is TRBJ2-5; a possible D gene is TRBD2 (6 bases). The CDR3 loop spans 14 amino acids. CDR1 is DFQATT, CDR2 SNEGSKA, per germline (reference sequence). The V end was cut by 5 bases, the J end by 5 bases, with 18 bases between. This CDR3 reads CSASRGSGGETQYF. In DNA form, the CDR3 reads TGCAGTGCTTCCCGGGGGTCCGGAGGGGAGACCCAGTACTTC.

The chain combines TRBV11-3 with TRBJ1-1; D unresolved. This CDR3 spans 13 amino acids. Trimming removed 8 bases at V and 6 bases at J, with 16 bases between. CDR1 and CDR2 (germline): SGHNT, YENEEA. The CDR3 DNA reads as TGTGCCAGCGCACACGGCCTTCATTCTGAAGCTTTCTTT. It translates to CASAHGLHSEAFF.

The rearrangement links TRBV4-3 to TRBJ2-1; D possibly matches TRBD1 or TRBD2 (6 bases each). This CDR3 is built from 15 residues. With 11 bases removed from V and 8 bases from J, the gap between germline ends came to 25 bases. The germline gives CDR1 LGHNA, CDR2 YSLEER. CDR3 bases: TGCGCCCAAGGGGGGTTTTCAGGCCGAACCGATGAGCAGTTCTTC. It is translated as CAQGGFSGRTDEQFF.

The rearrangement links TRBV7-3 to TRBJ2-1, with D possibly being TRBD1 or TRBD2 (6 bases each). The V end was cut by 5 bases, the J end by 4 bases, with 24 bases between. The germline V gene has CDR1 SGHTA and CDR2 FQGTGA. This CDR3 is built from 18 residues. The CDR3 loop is CASSEQGGSGVAYNEQFF. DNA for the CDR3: TGTGCCAGCAGCGAACAGGGCGGCTCGGGAGTTGCTTACAATGAGCAGTTCTTC.

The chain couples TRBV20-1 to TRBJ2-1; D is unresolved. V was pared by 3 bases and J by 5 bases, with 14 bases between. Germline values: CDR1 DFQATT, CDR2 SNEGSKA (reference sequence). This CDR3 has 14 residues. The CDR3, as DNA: TGCAGTGCTAGGGTGGGCAATCGTCACAATGAGCAGTTCTTC. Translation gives CSARVGNRHNEQFF.

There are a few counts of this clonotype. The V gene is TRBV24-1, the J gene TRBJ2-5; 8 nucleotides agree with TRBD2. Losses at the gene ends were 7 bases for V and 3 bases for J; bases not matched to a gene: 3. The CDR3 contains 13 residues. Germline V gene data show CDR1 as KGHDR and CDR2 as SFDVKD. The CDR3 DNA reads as TGTGCCACCAGGCCAGCGGGAGAAGAGACCCAGTACTTC. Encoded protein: CATRPAGEETQYF.

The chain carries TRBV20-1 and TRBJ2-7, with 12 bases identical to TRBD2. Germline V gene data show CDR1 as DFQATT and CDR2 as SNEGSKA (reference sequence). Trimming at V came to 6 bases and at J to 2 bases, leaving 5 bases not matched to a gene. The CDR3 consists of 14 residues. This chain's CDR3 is CSAMTSGRTYEQYF. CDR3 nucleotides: TGCAGTGCCATGACTAGCGGGAGAACCTACGAGCAGTACTTC.

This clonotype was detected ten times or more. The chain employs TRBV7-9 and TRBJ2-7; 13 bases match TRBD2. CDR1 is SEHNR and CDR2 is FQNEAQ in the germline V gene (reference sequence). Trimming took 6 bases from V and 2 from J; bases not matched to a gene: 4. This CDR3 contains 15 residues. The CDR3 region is CASSPGTSGAYEQYF. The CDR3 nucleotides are TGTGCCAGCAGTCCCGGGACTAGCGGGGCCTACGAGCAGTACTTC. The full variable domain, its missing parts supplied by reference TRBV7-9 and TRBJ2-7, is DTGVSQNPRHKITKRGQNVTFRCDPISEHNRLYWYRQTLGQGPEFLTYFQNEAQLEKSRLLSDRFSAERPKGSFSTLEIQRTEQGDSAMYLCASSPGTSGAYEQYFGPGTRLTVT.

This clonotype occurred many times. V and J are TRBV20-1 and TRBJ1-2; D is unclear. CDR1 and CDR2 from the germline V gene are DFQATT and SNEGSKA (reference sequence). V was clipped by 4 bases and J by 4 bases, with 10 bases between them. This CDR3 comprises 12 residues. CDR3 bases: TGCAGTGCTACCCGCGGGATCTATGGCTACACCTTC. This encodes CSATRGIYGYTF.

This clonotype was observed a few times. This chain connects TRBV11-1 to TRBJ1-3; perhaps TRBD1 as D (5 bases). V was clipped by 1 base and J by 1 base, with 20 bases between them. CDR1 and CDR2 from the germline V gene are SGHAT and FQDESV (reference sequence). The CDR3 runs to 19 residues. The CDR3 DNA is TGTGCCAGCAGCTTAGTTTATGGAGGGACCTCAGGATCTGGAAACACCATATATTTT. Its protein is CASSLVYGGTSGSGNTIYF.

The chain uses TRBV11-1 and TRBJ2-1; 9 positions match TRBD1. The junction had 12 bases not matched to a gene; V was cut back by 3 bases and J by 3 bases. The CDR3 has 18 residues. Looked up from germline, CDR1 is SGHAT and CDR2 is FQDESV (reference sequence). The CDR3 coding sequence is TGTGCCAGCAGCTTTTTAGGAAAGGGACAGGGTTTCTACAATGAGCAGTTCTTC. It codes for CASSFLGKGQGFYNEQFF.

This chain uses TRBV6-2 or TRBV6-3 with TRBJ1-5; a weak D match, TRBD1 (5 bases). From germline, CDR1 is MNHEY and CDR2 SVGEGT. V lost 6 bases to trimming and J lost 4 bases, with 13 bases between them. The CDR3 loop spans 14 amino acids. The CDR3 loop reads CASRRRDGNQPQHF. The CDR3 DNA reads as TGTGCCAGCAGGCGCCGGGACGGGAATCAGCCCCAGCATTTT.

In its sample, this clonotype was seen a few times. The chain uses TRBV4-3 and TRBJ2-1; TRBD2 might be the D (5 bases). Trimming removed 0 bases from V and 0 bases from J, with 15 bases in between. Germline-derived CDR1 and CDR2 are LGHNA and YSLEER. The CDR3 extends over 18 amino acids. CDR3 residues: CASSQEQPGLASYNEQFF. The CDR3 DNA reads TGCGCCAGCAGCCAAGAACAACCAGGACTCGCCTCCTACAATGAGCAGTTCTTC.